This T cell receptor beta chain appears in the sequencing data of a study of cytomegalovirus exposure and HLA in healthy donors. This CDR3 is built from 15 residues. V shed 4 bases and J 5 bases; nucleotides not matched to a gene: 6. The germline gives CDR1 MDHEN, CDR2 SYDVKM. In the PCR, 60 Vbeta and 13 Jbeta primers were used. Profiled with immunoSEQ multiplex PCR; TCRdb holds only in-frame clones, not every one. The sample lists over 65,000 clones; about 76% were seen once. Sequenced sample: PBMCs. The chain links TRBV28 to TRBJ2-1, with 9 bases aligning to TRBD2. This TCR came from a woman in her thirties or forties in good health and CMV-seropositive. CDR3 sequence (DNA): TGTGCCAGCAGTTCCCTGGCGGGAGGGAACAATGAGCAGTTCTTC. It is translated as CASSSLAGGNNEQFF.